This T cell receptor beta chain comes out of a study of cytomegalovirus exposure and HLA in healthy donors. General study findings and limits: Reports state that TCR beta sequences accurately predicted most subjects' HLA-A and HLA-B alleles. A later analysis found common viral pathogens apparently linked to several of the most significant clusters. It was shown in a later analysis that HLA-associated TCR beta chains were more clonally expanded than other, equally common chains.

The study ran its PCR with 60 Vbeta and 13 Jbeta primers. Sequencing used immunoSEQ multiplex PCR; TCRdb keeps in-frame clones, though not all of them. This sample carries under 250,000 clones, 70% to 85% of them seen once, and the ten largest clones take around 3.9%. The length of the CDR3 is 11 residues. Looked up from germline, CDR1 is MNHEY and CDR2 is SVGAGI. Trimming took 3 bases from V and 12 from J, leaving 10 bases between them. Comments on this clone: The antigen is unknown.

Sequencing was performed on PBMCs. V is TRBV6-5 and J is TRBJ2-3; maybe TRBD1 (5 bases). The receptor's source is a male donor in good health and CMV-seronegative. CDR3 bases: TGTGCCAGCAGTTATGGCAGGGAACAGTATTTT. Encoded protein: CASSYGREQYF.